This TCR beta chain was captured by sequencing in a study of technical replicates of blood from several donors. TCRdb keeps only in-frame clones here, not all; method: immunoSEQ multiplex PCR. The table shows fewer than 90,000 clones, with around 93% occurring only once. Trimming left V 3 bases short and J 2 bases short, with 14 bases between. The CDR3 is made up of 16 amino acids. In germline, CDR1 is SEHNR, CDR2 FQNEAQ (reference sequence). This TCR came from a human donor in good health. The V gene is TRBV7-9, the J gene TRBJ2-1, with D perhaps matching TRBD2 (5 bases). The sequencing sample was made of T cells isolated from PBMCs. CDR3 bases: TGTGCCAGCAGCTTTGTCGACTACCCAACCTACAATGAGCAGTTCTTC. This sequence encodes CASSFVDYPTYNEQFF.